This T cell receptor (beta chain) was captured in a study of blood T cell repertoires in COVID-19. Across the study: The samples span acute and convalescent COVID-19 from the United States, Italy and Spain. The cDNA or gDNA used as material had been derived from T cells, B-cell-depleted T cells, or PBMCs.

Methods used by the authors: Researchers report that nucleated cell counts were estimated from reference gene primer amplification. Sequencing was performed with immunoSEQ multiplex PCR; in TCRdb, only in-frame clones are kept and a portion is missing. The V and J calls and the clone size are those of that table, but D and trimming were determined from the DNA. There are some 150,000 clones in the sample; 84% occur only once, and under 9.5% lies in the top ten. Germline CDR1 is SGHTA and CDR2 is FQGNSA. V gave up 5 bases and J gave up 5 bases; unmatched junction bases: 5. CDR3 length: 14 residues. The J gene is TRBJ2-7, the V gene TRBV7-2; 11 nucleotides align to TRBD1. The sample was peripheral blood. This TCR came from a woman older than 75 in a cohort sampled during active or convalescent COVID-19. CDR3 sequence (DNA): TGTGCCAGCAGCCGGGACAGGGGGGCCCACGAGCAGTACTTC. Its translation: CASSRDRGAHEQYF.